The 21 T cell receptor beta chains listed next were all sequenced from one sample in a study of vaccination effects on CD4 cells after COVID-19. Ahead of sequencing, the ViraFEST assay grew antigen-specific CD4+ T cells using viral peptide pools. Having been cultured for approximately ten days, the cells underwent CD4+ T cell isolation. None of these healthy vaccinees had been infected with SARS-CoV-2 before vaccination. The antigens for these receptors are not known. Produced via immunoSEQ multiplex PCR; TCRdb's table is partial and in-frame only. The data show approximately 28,000 clones, with roughly 70% seen just once and about 20% held by the top ten. The source material was CD4+ T cells from PBMCs cultured with HCoV-NL63 spike peptides, sampled before COVID-19 vaccination. These receptors were collected from a human donor who received a COVID-19 vaccine.

The table lists this clone with a few counts. The genes are TRBV6-2 or TRBV6-3 and TRBJ1-3; D remains ambiguous. V was shortened by 4 bases and J by 0 bases, with 13 bases between the two germline ends. The CDR3 covers 16 residues. CDR1 and CDR2 from the germline V gene are MNHEY and SVGEGT. CDR3 bases: TGTGCCAGCAGTTCAGGTTCACCGCGCTCTGGAAACACCATATATTTT. Encoded protein: CASSSGSPRSGNTIYF.

This chain links TRBV30 with TRBJ2-7, with TRBD1 matching over 8 bases. V lost 3 bases, J lost 0 bases, and 10 bases stayed unmatched. This CDR3 has 16 amino acids. The germline gives CDR1 GTSNPN, CDR2 SVGIG (reference sequence). CDR3 sequence (DNA): TGTGCCTGGAGCCCAGTGGACAGGGCTAACTCCTACGAGCAGTACTTC. It translates to CAWSPVDRANSYEQYF.

J is TRBJ2-3 and V is TRBV6-2 or TRBV6-3; 8 bases match TRBD2. CDR1 MNHEY and CDR2 SVGEGT come from the germline V gene. V lost 4 bases, J lost 2 bases, and 14 bases stayed unmatched. The CDR3 is 18 amino acids. The DNA of the CDR3 is TGTGCCAGCAGTTTTTCAACAGCGGGGGCTCTTACCACAGATACGCAGTATTTT. Translation gives CASSFSTAGALTTDTQYF.

This chain links TRBV5-1 with TRBJ1-1; TRBD1 matches at 8 bases. Germline loops: CDR1 SGHRS, CDR2 YFSETQ. The junction had 10 bases not matched to a gene; V was cut back by 4 bases and J by 5 bases. This CDR3 has 15 amino acids. The CDR3 sequence: CASSPGQGTLTEAFF. The DNA of the CDR3 is TGCGCCAGCAGCCCTGGACAGGGAACCCTTACTGAAGCTTTCTTT.

This sequence joins TRBV10-3 and TRBJ1-1; D is ambiguous. This CDR3 has 12 amino acids. Germline V CDR1 and CDR2: ENHRY, SYGVKD. V was trimmed by 4 bases and J by 4 bases, leaving 7 bases between them. Written as DNA, the CDR3 is TGTGCCATCAGTGCGGACGGCACTGAAGCTTTCTTT. Protein: CAISADGTEAFF.

The genes are TRBV6-2 or TRBV6-3 and TRBJ2-2; D not certain. The germline V and J ends were trimmed by 4 bases and 1 base, with 19 bases remaining between them. Germline loops: CDR1 MNHEY, CDR2 SVGEGT. The CDR3 has 18 residues. The CDR3 protein is CASSFWLDPNMNTGELFF. In DNA form, the CDR3 reads TGTGCCAGCAGTTTCTGGCTAGACCCAAACATGAACACCGGGGAGCTGTTTTTT.

V and J are TRBV5-5 and TRBJ1-1; TRBD1 aligns across 8 bases. The junction had 1 base not matched to a gene; V was cut back by 2 bases and J by 4 bases. Germline V gene sequence: CDR1 SGHKS, CDR2 YYEKEE (reference sequence). The CDR3 has 13 amino acids. The CDR3 DNA is TGTGCCAGCAGCTTTGGACAGGGCACTGAAGCTTTCTTT. This sequence encodes CASSFGQGTEAFF.

The rearrangement links TRBV28 to TRBJ2-2; unclear D gene. Germline lookup yields CDR1 MDHEN and CDR2 SYDVKM. This CDR3 spans 13 amino acids. V gave up 3 bases and J gave up 6 bases, with 8 bases separating them. The CDR3 DNA reads as TGTGCCAGCAGTTTCCCGGTGGCCGGGGAGCTGTTTTTT. It codes for CASSFPVAGELFF.

This chain joins TRBV7-9 and TRBJ1-2; D is undetermined. This CDR3 is 11 amino acids long. The V and J ends lost 3 bases and 8 bases respectively, with 7 bases between them. CDR1 SEHNR and CDR2 FQNEAQ come from the germline V gene (reference sequence). The CDR3 here is CASSFSAGYTF. The CDR3 bases are TGTGCCAGCAGCTTTTCCGCGGGCTACACCTTC.

The chain uses TRBV5-4 and TRBJ2-7, with 7 bases fitting TRBD1. Trimming at V came to 4 bases and at J to 1 base, leaving 5 bases not matched to a gene. The CDR3 covers 14 residues. The germline V gene has CDR1 SGHNT and CDR2 YYREEE (reference sequence). The CDR3 is CASSVQGQSYEQYF. The CDR3 DNA follows: TGTGCCAGCAGCGTGCAGGGACAGTCCTACGAGCAGTACTTC.

The chain links TRBV10-3 to TRBJ1-3; D may be TRBD1 (5 bases). V gave up 7 bases and J gave up 4 bases, with 20 bases separating them. Looked up from germline, CDR1 is ENHRY and CDR2 is SYGVKD. This CDR3 comprises 16 residues. The CDR3 bases are TGTGCCATCATGGGGCTAGTTACTTTGGGAGGAAACACCATATATTTT. Translated: CAIMGLVTLGGNTIYF.

This clone turned up a few times. The gene calls are TRBV6-5 and TRBJ2-1; 11 bases map to TRBD2. The CDR3 runs 15 residues. V trimming: 4 bases; J trimming: 8 bases; junction bases outside the gene matches: 7. Germline V gene data show CDR1 as MNHEY and CDR2 as SVGAGI. Here the CDR3 DNA reads TGTGCCAGCAGTTCCATAGCGGGGGGGCCCGATGAGCAGTTCTTC. Its translation is CASSSIAGGPDEQFF.

This clone was found a few times. The rearrangement links TRBV27 to TRBJ1-6; D is uncertain. The germline gives CDR1 MNHEY, CDR2 SMNVEV (reference sequence). The V end lost 7 bases, the J end lost 2 bases, and 9 bases lay between the germline ends. The CDR3 length is 14 residues. CDR3 protein: CASTRGAYNSPLHF. Here the CDR3 DNA reads TGTGCCAGCACTAGAGGAGCCTATAATTCACCCCTCCACTTT.

The chain recombines TRBV24-1 with TRBJ1-1, with D perhaps matching TRBD1 (5 bases). CDR1 and CDR2 (germline): KGHDR, SFDVKD. V was trimmed by 4 bases and J by 5 bases, leaving 13 bases between them. This CDR3 is 14 amino acids long. CDR3 sequence (DNA): TGTGCCACCAGTGACATCCGGGGGGAGACTGAAGCTTTCTTT. Translation: CATSDIRGETEAFF.

The chain employs TRBV6-5 and TRBJ1-5; TRBD1 agrees at 10 bases. Germline V CDR1 and CDR2: MNHEY, SVGAGI. Trimming took 6 bases from V and 3 from J; bases not matched to a gene: 5. This CDR3 has 15 amino acids. Here the CDR3 DNA reads TGTGCCAGCAGCCGGGGACAGGGGCCCAATCAGCCCCAGCATTTT. Translating gives CASSRGQGPNQPQHF.

This clone counts as medium-sized. CDR3 amino acids: CASSQGQGGGNTGELFF. The CDR3 nucleotides are TGTGCCAGCAGCCAAGGTCAGGGGGGCGGTAACACCGGGGAGCTGTTTTTT. The chain is built from TRBV3-1 (or the pseudogene TRBV3-2) and TRBJ2-2, with a tentative D call TRBD1 (7 bases). The ends were cut back, 1 base at V and 2 bases at J, with 14 bases in the middle. CDR1 and CDR2 from the germline V gene are LGHDT and YNNKEL (reference sequence). CDR3 length: 17 residues.

The chain links TRBV3-1 (or the pseudogene TRBV3-2) to TRBJ1-4, with D possibly TRBD1 on 6 matching bases. The V gene lost 8 bases and the J gene lost 7 bases, with 11 bases spanning the gap. Germline V gene data show CDR1 as LGHDT and CDR2 as YNNKEL (reference sequence). The CDR3 is 12 amino acids. The CDR3 reads CASGGRGEKLFF. Here the CDR3 DNA reads TGTGCCAGCGGGGGGCGCGGTGAAAAACTGTTTTTT.

The J gene is TRBJ1-3, the V gene TRBV9; 7 nucleotides align to TRBD1. CDR3 length equals 17 residues. Germline V CDR1 and CDR2: SGDLS, YYNGEE. V was clipped by 4 bases and J by 0 bases; unmatched bases: 10. The CDR3 is CASSRRQGSFSGNTIYF. The CDR3 bases are TGTGCCAGCAGCCGCCGACAGGGTTCGTTCTCTGGAAACACCATATATTTT.

The V call is TRBV5-4, the J call TRBJ1-2, with a tentative D call TRBD1 (5 bases). Germline V gives CDR1 SGHNT, CDR2 YYREEE (reference sequence). The length of the CDR3 is 14 residues. V lost 4 bases, J lost 7 bases, and 17 bases lay in between. In nucleotides, the CDR3 is TGTGCCAGCAGCCTCGTTACCCGGGGCACTGGCTACACCTTC. Encoded protein: CASSLVTRGTGYTF.

This chain joins TRBV21-1 and TRBJ2-1; the table's D gene call, TRBD2, was not cross checked with the DNA. TRBV21-1 is flagged as a pseudogene. The CDR3 spans 19 residues. CDR3 nucleotide sequence: TGTGCCAGCAGCAAAGGAAGGGCGGGGGAGTTATTCTCCTACAATGAGCAGTTCTTC. Translation gives CASSKGRAGELFSYNEQFF.

This clone has only one observation. This sequence joins TRBV6-1 and TRBJ2-1; 7 bases are shared with TRBD2. CDR3 length equals 15 residues. Germline V gene sequence: CDR1 MNHNS, CDR2 SASEGT. J lost 4 bases, V lost 1 base, and 4 bases had no gene match. As DNA, the CDR3 is TGTGCCAGCAGTGAAGACACTAGCGCTTACAATGAGCAGTTCTTC. Amino acids: CASSEDTSAYNEQFF.